Listed below are T cell receptor beta chains from one sample, sequenced in a study of blood T cell repertoires in COVID-19. The protocol was immunoSEQ multiplex PCR, while the TCRdb copy is restricted to in-frame clones and leaves out a portion. Of about 220,000 clones in the sample, over 70% are singletons; the top ten hold about 7%. The sequenced material came from peripheral blood. These receptors all stem from a woman in her 70s with acute or convalescent COVID-19. CDR3s include the opening cysteine and the closing phenylalanine or tryptophan. The D gene is left open where the match is weak. Size is stated for part of the rows, as once, few or many counts, or as a class when the clone is expanded.

TRBJ2-6	TRBV4-1	-	-	CASSHWAGGVSGANVLTF	TGCGCCAGCAGCCACTGGGCCGGAGGAGTCTCTGGGGCCAACGTCCTGACTTTC
TRBJ2-3	TRBV5-1	TRBD2	-	CASKSSGGTTDTQYF	TGCGCCAGCAAGTCTAGCGGGGGGACCACAGATACGCAGTATTTT
TRBJ2-5	TRBV3-1/TRBV3-2	TRBD2	-	CASSLLAGSQETQYF	TGTGCCAGCAGCTTACTAGCGGGGTCACAAGAGACCCAGTACTTC
TRBJ1-5	TRBV30	TRBD1	-	CAWSRPDRGRYQPQHF	TGTGCCTGGAGTCGACCGGACAGGGGGCGGTATCAGCCCCAGCATTTT
TRBJ1-2	TRBV24-1	-	-	CATSQHRDGYTF	TGTGCCACCAGTCAACACAGGGATGGCTACACCTTC
TRBJ1-1	TRBV2	TRBD1	-	CASSVSTGAATEAFF	TGTGCCAGCAGCGTCTCGACAGGGGCCGCCACTGAAGCTTTCTTT
TRBJ2-2	TRBV6-1	-	-	CASSERPWWANTGELFF	TGTGCCAGCAGTGAAAGACCTTGGTGGGCCAACACCGGGGAGCTGTTTTTT
TRBJ2-3	TRBV5-4	-	-	CASSLGSVTDTQYF	TGTGCCAGCAGCTTGGGTAGTGTTACAGATACGCAGTATTTT
TRBJ1-2	TRBV18	-	-	CASSPGLNLNGYTF	TGTGCCAGCTCACCAGGACTTAACCTCAATGGCTACACCTTC
TRBJ2-5	TRBV7-3	-	few	CASSPYGSQETQYF	TGTGCCAGCAGCCCCTATGGTAGCCAAGAGACCCAGTACTTC
TRBJ2-5	TRBV14	-	-	CASSQEGSGTQYF	TGTGCCAGCAGCCAAGAAGGCTCGGGGACCCAGTACTTC
TRBJ1-5	TRBV6-5	TRBD1	-	CASQGARGNQPQHF	TGTGCCAGCCAGGGGGCGCGGGGCAATCAGCCCCAGCATTTT
TRBJ2-3	TRBV2	-	-	CASSEALGDTQYF	TGTGCCAGCAGTGAAGCGCTAGGAGATACGCAGTATTTT
TRBJ2-1	TRBV18	-	-	CASSPSDEQFF	TGTGCCAGCTCACCAAGCGATGAGCAGTTCTTC
TRBJ1-2	TRBV10-3	TRBD1	-	CASSNRGSWDYGYTF	TGTGCCAGCAGTAACAGGGGATCTTGGGACTATGGCTACACCTTC
TRBJ1-1	TRBV19	-	once	CASCVPGMAAEAFF	TGTGCCAGTTGCGTCCCAGGGATGGCCGCTGAAGCTTTCTTT
TRBJ1-5	TRBV7-9	-	-	CASSFWGQGRNQPQHF	TGTGCCAGCAGCTTCTGGGGTCAGGGAAGAAATCAGCCCCAGCATTTT
TRBJ1-1	TRBV5-1	TRBD1	-	CASSPTARDRTNTEAFF	TGCGCCAGCAGCCCAACGGCCCGGGACAGGACAAACACTGAAGCTTTCTTT
TRBJ1-6	TRBV5-4	TRBD1	-	CASSLEQGSSPLHF	TGTGCCAGCAGCTTGGAACAGGGGAGTTCACCCCTCCACTTT
TRBJ1-2	TRBV4-3	-	-	CASSPLPGGYGYTF	TGCGCCAGCAGCCCCTTACCGGGTGGGTATGGCTACACCTTC
TRBJ1-2	TRBV29-1	TRBD1	-	CSVSGTGNYGYTF	TGCAGCGTTTCTGGGACAGGGAACTATGGCTACACCTTC
TRBJ2-1	TRBV9	TRBD1	many	CASSFGTGDNEQFF	TGTGCCAGCAGCTTCGGGACAGGGGACAATGAGCAGTTCTTC
TRBJ2-7	TRBV28	-	many	CASSLGRDYEQYF	TGTGCCAGCAGTTTGGGCAGGGACTACGAGCAGTACTTC
TRBJ2-1	TRBV7-2	TRBD1	-	CASSRGQGDFNEQFF	TGTGCCAGCAGCCGTGGACAGGGGGACTTCAATGAGCAGTTCTTC
TRBJ2-3	TRBV21-1	-	-	CASSKGPGIIGTDTQYF	TGTGCCAGCAGCAAAGGGCCGGGGATTATTGGCACAGATACGCAGTATTTT
TRBJ1-1	TRBV25-1	-	-	CASVQGSTEAFF	TGTGCCAGTGTCCAGGGATCCACTGAAGCTTTCTTT